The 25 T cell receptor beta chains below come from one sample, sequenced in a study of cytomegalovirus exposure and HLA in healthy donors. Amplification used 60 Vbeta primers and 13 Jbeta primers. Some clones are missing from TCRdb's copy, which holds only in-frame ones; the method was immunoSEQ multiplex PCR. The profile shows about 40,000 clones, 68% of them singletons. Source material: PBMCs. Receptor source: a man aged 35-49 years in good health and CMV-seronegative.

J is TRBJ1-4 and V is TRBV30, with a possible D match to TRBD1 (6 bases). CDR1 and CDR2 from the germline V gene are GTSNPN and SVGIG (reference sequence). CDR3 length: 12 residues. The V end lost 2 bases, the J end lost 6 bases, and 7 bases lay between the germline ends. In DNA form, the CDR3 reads TGTGCCTGGAGTCCAGGGGATGAAAAACTGTTTTTT. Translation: CAWSPGDEKLFF.

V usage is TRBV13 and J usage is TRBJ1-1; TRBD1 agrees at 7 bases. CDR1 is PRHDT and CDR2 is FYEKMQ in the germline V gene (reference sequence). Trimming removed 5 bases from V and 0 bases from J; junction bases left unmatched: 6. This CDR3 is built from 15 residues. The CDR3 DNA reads TGTGCCAGCAGCATCCAGGGACAGTTGAACACTGAAGCTTTCTTT. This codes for CASSIQGQLNTEAFF.

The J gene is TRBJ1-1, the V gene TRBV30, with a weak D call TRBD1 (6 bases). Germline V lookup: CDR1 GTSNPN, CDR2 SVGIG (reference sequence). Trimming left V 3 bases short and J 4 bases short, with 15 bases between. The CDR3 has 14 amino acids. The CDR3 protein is CAWSLGGATTEAFF. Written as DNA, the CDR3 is TGTGCCTGGAGCCTGGGGGGGGCGACCACTGAAGCTTTCTTT.

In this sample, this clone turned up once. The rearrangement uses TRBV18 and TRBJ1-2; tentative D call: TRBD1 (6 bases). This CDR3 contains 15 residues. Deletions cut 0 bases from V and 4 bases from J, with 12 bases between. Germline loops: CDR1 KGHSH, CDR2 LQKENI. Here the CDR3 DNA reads TGTGCCAGCTCACCACCGGGCAGGGGCCTCTATGGCTACACCTTC. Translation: CASSPPGRGLYGYTF.

Here the CDR3 reads CAISESRTGTPLHF. For the CDR3, the DNA is TGTGCCATCAGTGAGTCACGGACAGGGACACCCCTCCACTTT. This chain joins TRBV10-3 and TRBJ1-6; 8 nucleotides agree with TRBD1. J was trimmed by 11 bases and V by 0 bases; bases with no gene match: 3. Germline V gives CDR1 ENHRY, CDR2 SYGVKD. The length of the CDR3 is 14 residues.

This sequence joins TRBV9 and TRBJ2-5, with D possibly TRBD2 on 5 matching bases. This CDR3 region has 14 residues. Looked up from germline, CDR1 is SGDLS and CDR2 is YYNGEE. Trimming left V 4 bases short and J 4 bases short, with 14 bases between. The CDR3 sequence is CASSPAGRAETQYF. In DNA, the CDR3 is TGTGCCAGCAGCCCCGCGGGTCGGGCAGAGACCCAGTACTTC.

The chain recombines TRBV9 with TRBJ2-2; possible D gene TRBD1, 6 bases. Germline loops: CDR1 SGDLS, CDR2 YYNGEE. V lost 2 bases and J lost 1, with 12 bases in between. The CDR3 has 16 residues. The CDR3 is CASSVAGTKNTGELFF. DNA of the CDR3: TGTGCCAGCAGCGTCGCCGGGACAAAGAACACCGGGGAGCTGTTTTTT.

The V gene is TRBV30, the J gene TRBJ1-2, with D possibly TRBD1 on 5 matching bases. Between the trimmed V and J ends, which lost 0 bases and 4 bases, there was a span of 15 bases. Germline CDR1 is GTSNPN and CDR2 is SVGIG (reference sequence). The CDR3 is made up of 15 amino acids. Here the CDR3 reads CAWSVDSRSRYGYTF. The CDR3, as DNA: TGTGCCTGGAGTGTAGACAGTCGGTCCCGCTATGGCTACACCTTC.

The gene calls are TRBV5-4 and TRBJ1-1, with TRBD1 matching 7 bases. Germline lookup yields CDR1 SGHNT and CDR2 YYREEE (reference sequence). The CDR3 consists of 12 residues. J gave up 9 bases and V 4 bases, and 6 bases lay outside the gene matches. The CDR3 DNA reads TGTGCCAGCAGCGTAGGGACAGTACAAGCTTTCTTT. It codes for CASSVGTVQAFF. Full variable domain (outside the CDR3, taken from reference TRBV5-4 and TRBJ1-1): ETGVTQSPTHLIKTRGQQVTLRCSSQSGHNTVSWYQQALGQGPQFIFQYYREEENGRGNFPPRFSGLQFPNYSSELNVNALELDDSALYLCASSVGTVQAFFGQGTRLTVV.

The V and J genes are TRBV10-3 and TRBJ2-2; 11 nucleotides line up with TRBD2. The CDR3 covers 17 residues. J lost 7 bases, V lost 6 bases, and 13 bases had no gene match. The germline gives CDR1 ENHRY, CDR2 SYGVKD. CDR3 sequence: CAISSTSGASNGGELFF. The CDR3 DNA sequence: TGTGCCATCAGCTCGACTAGCGGGGCCTCGAATGGCGGGGAGCTGTTTTTT.

The CDR3 nucleotides read TGTGCCAGCAGTGTTGGGGGCGCAAACTATGGCTACACCTTC. Translating it yields CASSVGGANYGYTF. V is TRBV6-1 and J is TRBJ1-2, with D possibly matching TRBD1 (6 bases). Germline loops: CDR1 MNHNS, CDR2 SASEGT. V lost 4 bases and J lost 2, with 11 bases in between. The CDR3 is 14 residues long.

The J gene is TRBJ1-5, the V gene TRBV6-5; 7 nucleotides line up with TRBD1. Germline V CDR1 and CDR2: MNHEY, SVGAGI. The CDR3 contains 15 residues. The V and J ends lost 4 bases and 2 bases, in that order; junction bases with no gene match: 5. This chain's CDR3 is CASSSSGTGNQPQHF. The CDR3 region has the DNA TGTGCCAGCAGTTCCTCCGGGACAGGCAATCAGCCCCAGCATTTT.

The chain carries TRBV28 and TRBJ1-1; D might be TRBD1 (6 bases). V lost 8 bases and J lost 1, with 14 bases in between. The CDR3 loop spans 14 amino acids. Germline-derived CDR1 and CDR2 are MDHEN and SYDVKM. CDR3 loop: CASARGGSNTEAFF. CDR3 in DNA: TGTGCCAGCGCAAGGGGGGGTTCGAACACTGAAGCTTTCTTT.

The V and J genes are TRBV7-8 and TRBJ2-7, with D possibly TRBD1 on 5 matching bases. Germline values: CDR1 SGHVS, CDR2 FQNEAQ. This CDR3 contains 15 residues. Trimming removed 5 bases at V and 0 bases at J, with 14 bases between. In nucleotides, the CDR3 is TGTGCCAGCAGCCTGGTACAGGTGAACTCCTACGAGCAGTACTTC. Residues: CASSLVQVNSYEQYF.

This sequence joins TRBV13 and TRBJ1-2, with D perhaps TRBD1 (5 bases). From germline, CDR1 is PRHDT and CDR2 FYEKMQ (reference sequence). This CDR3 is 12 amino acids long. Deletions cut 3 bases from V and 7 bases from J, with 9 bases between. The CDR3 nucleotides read TGTGCCAGCAGCTTCACAGGATCTGGCTACACCTTC. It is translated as CASSFTGSGYTF.

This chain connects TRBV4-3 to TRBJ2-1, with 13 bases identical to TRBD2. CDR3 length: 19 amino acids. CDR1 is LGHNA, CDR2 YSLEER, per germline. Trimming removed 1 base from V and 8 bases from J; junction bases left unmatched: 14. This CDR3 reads CASSQGQRLLAGGTDEQFF. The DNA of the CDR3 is TGCGCCAGCAGCCAAGGGCAAAGGTTACTAGCGGGGGGGACCGATGAGCAGTTCTTC.

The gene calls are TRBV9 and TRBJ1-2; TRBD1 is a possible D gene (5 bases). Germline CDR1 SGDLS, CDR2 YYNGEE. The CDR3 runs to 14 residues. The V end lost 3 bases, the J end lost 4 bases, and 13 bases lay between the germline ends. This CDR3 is CASSGPGLSYGYTF. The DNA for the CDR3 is TGTGCCAGCAGCGGACCGGGACTGAGCTATGGCTACACCTTC.

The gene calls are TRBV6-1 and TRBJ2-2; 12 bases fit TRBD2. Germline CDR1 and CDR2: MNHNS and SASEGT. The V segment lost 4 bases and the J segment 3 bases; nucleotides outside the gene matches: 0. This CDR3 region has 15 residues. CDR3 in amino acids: CASSGLAGDTGELFF. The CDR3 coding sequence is TGTGCCAGCAGTGGACTAGCGGGGGACACCGGGGAGCTGTTTTTT.

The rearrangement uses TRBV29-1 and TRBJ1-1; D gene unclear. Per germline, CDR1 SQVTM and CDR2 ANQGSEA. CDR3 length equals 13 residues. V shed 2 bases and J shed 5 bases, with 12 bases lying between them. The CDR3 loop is CSVELGGGTEAFF. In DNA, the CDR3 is TGCAGCGTTGAACTGGGAGGAGGTACTGAAGCTTTCTTT.

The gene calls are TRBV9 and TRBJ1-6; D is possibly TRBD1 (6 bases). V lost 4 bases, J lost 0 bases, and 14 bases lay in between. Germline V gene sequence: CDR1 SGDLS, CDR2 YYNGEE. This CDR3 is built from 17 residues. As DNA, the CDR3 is TGTGCCAGCAGCACAAACAGGGATAGCTCCTATAATTCACCCCTCCACTTT. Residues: CASSTNRDSSYNSPLHF.

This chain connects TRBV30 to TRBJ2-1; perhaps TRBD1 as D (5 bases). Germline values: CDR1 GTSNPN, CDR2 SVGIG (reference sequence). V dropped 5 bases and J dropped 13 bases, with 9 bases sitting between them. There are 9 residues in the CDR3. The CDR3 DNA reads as TGTGCCTGGGGAGACAGACAGTTCTTC. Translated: CAWGDRQFF.

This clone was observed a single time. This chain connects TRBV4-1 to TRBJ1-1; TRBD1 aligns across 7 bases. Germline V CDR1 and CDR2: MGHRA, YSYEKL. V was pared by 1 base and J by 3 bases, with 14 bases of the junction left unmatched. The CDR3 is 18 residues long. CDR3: CASSQGRGKGDMDTEAFF. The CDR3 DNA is TGCGCCAGCAGCCAAGGCAGGGGGAAAGGGGACATGGACACTGAAGCTTTCTTT.

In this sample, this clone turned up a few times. CDR3 amino acids: CASSERRGNQPQHF. CDR3 DNA sequence: TGTGCCAGCAGTGAACGACGGGGCAATCAGCCCCAGCATTTT. The genes are TRBV6-1 and TRBJ1-5; no clear D. Trimming pared 2 bases from V and 2 bases from J, leaving 7 bases between. Germline V gene lookup returns CDR1 MNHNS and CDR2 SASEGT. This CDR3 spans 14 amino acids.

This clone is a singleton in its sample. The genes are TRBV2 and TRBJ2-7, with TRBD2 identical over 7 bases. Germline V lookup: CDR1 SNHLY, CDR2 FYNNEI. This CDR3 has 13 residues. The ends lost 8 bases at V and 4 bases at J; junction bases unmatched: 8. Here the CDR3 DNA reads TGTGCCAGCGGGGGGGATAGTATTTACGAGCAGTACTTC. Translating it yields CASGGDSIYEQYF.

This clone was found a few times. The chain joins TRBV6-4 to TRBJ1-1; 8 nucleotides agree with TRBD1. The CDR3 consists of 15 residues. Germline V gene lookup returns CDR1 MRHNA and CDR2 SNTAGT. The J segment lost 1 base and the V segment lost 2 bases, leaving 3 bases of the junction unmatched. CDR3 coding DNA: TGTGCCAGCAGTGACACGGGACAGGCGAACACTGAAGCTTTCTTT. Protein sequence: CASSDTGQANTEAFF.